Each of the 9 T cell receptor beta chains below was sequenced from the same sample in a study of blood T cell repertoires in COVID-19. Using immunoSEQ multiplex PCR, the repertoire was profiled, and TCRdb retains in-frame clones only, with some absent. In the table there are approximately 75,000 clones, 88% of which are singletons. Sequenced input: peripheral blood. These receptors all come from a man aged 50-60 years with acute or convalescent COVID-19.

The chain recombines TRBV18 with TRBJ2-5, with TRBD1 identical over 7 bases. This CDR3 spans 15 amino acids. Per the germline V gene, CDR1 is KGHSH and CDR2 is LQKENI. J was trimmed by 5 bases and V by 0 bases; bases with no gene match: 6. The CDR3 here is CASSPPSGGFETQYF. In nucleotides, the CDR3 is TGTGCCAGCTCACCACCGTCAGGGGGTTTTGAGACCCAGTACTTC.

The CDR3 region is CASLTLTGLSYGYTF. Written as DNA, the CDR3 is TGTGCCAGCCTTACTTTGACAGGCCTTAGCTATGGCTACACCTTC. The chain couples TRBV6-5 to TRBJ1-2; D might be TRBD1 (6 bases). The germline V gene has CDR1 MNHEY and CDR2 SVGAGI. This CDR3 is 15 amino acids long. Deletions cut 8 bases from V and 4 bases from J, with 20 bases between.

The V gene is TRBV5-1, the J gene TRBJ1-2; a weak D match, TRBD1 (6 bases). This CDR3 is 13 amino acids long. CDR1 SGHRS and CDR2 YFSETQ come from the germline V gene. V dropped 4 bases and J dropped 2 bases, with 9 bases sitting between them. The CDR3 sequence: CASSIQGNYGYTF. The CDR3 region has the DNA TGCGCCAGCAGCATCCAGGGGAACTATGGCTACACCTTC.

The chain is built from TRBV19 and TRBJ1-2, with 7 bases that match TRBD1. Losses at the gene ends were 3 bases for V and 2 bases for J; bases not matched to a gene: 3. CDR1 LNHDA and CDR2 SQIVND come from the germline V gene (reference sequence). The CDR3 is made up of 14 amino acids. In DNA form, the CDR3 reads TGTGCCAGTAGTATCCTAGGGGGCAACTATGGCTACACCTTC. Its translation: CASSILGGNYGYTF. The full variable domain, in which reference TRBV19 and TRBJ1-2 provide the parts outside the CDR3, is DGGITQSPKYLFRKEGQNVTLSCEQNLNHDAMYWYRQDPGQGLRLIYYSQIVNDFQKGDIAEGYSVSREKKESFPLTVTSAQKNPTAFYLCASSILGGNYGYTFGSGTRLTVV.

The CDR3 reads CASSEGVYSNQPQHF. CDR3 in DNA: TGTGCCAGCAGTGAAGGTGTCTATAGCAATCAGCCCCAGCATTTT. The chain carries TRBV6-1 and TRBJ1-5; no definite D call. The CDR3 is made up of 15 amino acids. Germline CDR1 and CDR2: MNHNS and SASEGT. Trimming left V 1 base short and J 0 bases short, with 7 bases between.

V is TRBV7-6 and J is TRBJ2-5, with TRBD1 matching 7 bases. V gave up 5 bases and J gave up 2 bases; unmatched junction bases: 8. This CDR3 is 15 amino acids long. From germline, CDR1 is SGHVS and CDR2 FNYEAQ. The CDR3: CASSQIRGQQETQYF. The CDR3 nucleotides are TGTGCCAGCAGCCAAATCCGGGGACAGCAAGAGACCCAGTACTTC.

With regard to this clone: Relative to the germline gene, one junction end is altered; a read error may explain this. The chain has TRBV6-4 and TRBJ2-7; 7 bases match TRBD1. CDR3 length equals 14 residues. Germline V gene data show CDR1 as MRHNA and CDR2 as SNTAGT. In DNA, the CDR3 is TGCCTAAGGGGCGGACGACAGGGTCCCCACGAGCAGTACTTC. Protein sequence: CLRGGRQGPHEQYF.

The rearrangement uses TRBV18 and TRBJ1-5, with TRBD1 matching over 7 bases. J was trimmed by 3 bases and V by 4 bases; bases with no gene match: 6. Per the germline V gene, CDR1 is KGHSH and CDR2 is LQKENI. The CDR3 length is 15 residues. CDR3 sequence: CASSLGGQSNQPQHF. CDR3 DNA: TGTGCCAGCTCACTTGGGGGACAGTCCAATCAGCCCCAGCATTTT.

The chain combines TRBV2 with TRBJ2-5; D might be TRBD2 (5 bases). Germline V CDR1 and CDR2: SNHLY, FYNNEI. This CDR3 has 14 amino acids. Trimming left V 7 bases short and J 4 bases short, with 16 bases between. CDR3 coding DNA: TGTGCCAGCACCCCGGTTGGTCGGGGAGAGACCCAGTACTTC. It encodes CASTPVGRGETQYF.